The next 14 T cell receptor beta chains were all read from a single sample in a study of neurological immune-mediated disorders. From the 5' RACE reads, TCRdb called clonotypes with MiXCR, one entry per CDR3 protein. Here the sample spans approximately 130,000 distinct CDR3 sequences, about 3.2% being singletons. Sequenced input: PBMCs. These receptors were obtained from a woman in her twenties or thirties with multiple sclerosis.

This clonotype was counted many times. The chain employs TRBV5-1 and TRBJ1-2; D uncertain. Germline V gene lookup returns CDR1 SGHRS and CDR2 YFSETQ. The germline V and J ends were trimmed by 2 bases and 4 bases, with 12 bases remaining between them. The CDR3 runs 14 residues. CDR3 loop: CASSFSPESYGYTF. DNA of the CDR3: TGCGCCAGCAGCTTTTCACCTGAATCCTATGGCTACACCTTC.

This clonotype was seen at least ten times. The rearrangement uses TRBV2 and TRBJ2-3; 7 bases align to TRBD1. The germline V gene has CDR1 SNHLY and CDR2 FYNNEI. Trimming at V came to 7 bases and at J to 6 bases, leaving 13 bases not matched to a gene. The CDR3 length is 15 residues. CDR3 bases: TGTGCCAGCACCGGGCGACAGGGTCTGAGCGATACGCAGTATTTT. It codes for CASTGRQGLSDTQYF.

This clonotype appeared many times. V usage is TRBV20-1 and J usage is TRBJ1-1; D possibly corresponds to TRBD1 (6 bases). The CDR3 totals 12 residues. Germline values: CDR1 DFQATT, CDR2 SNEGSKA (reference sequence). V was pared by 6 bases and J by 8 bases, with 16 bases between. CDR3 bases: TGCAGTGCCCTACAGGGACCTGAAGAAGCTTTCTTT. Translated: CSALQGPEEAFF.

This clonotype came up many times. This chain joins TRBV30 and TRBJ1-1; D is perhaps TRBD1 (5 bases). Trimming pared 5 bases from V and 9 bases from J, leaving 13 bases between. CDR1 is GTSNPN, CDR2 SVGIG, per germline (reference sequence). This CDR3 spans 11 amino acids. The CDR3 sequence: CAWAGRDQAFF. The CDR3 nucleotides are TGTGCCTGGGCGGGGAGGGACCAAGCTTTCTTT.

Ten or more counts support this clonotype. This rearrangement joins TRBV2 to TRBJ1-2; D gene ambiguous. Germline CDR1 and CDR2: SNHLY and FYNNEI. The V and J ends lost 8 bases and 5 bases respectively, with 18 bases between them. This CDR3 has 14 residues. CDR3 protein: CASGPAGLTYGYTF. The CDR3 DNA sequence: TGTGCCAGCGGGCCCGCGGGATTGACTTATGGCTACACCTTC.

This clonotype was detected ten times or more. CDR3 protein: CASSGDSILTGELFF. The CDR3 DNA sequence: TGTGCCAGCAGTGGGGACAGTATTCTCACCGGGGAGCTGTTTTTT. V gene TRBV2 combines with J gene TRBJ2-2; 7 positions match TRBD1. Germline V gives CDR1 SNHLY, CDR2 FYNNEI. V lost 4 bases, J lost 4 bases, and 6 bases stayed unmatched. CDR3 length equals 15 residues.

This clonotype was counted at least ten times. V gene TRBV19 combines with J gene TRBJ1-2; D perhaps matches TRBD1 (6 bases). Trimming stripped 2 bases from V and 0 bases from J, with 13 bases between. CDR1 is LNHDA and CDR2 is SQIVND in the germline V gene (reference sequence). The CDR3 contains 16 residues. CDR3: CASSITRGLTNYGYTF. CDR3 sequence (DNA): TGTGCCAGTAGTATAACGCGGGGGCTGACTAACTATGGCTACACCTTC.

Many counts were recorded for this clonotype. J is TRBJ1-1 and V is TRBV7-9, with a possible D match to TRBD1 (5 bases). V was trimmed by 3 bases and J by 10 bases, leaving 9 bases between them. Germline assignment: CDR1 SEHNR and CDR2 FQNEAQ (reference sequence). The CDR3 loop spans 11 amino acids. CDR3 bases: TGTGCCAGCAGCTTGGGGCGTCGAGCTTTCTTT. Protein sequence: CASSLGRRAFF.

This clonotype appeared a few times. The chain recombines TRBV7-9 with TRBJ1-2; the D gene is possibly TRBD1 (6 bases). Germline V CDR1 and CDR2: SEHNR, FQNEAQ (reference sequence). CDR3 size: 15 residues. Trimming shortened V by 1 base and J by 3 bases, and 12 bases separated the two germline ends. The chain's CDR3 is CASSLGAGADYGYTF. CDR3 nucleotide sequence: TGTGCCAGCAGCTTAGGGGCAGGGGCGGACTATGGCTACACCTTC.

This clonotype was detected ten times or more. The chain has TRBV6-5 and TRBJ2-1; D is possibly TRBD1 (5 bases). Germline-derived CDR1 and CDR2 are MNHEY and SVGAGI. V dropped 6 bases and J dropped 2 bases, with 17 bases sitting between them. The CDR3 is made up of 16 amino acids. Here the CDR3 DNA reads TGTGCCAGCAGCCCCAGCGTGGGGCAAACCTACAATGAGCAGTTCTTC. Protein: CASSPSVGQTYNEQFF.

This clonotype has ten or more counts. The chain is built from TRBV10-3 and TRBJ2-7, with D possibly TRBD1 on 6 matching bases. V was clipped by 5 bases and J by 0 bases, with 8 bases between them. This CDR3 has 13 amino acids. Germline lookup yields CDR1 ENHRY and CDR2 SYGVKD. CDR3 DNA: TGTGCCATCAGTTACAGGGACTCCTACGAGCAGTACTTC. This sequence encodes CAISYRDSYEQYF.

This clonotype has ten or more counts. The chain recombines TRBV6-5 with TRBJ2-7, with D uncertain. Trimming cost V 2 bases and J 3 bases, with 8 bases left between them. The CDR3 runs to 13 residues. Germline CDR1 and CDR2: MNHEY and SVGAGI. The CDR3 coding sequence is TGTGCCAGCAGTTACGACCGACTCTACGAGCAGTACTTC. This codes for CASSYDRLYEQYF.

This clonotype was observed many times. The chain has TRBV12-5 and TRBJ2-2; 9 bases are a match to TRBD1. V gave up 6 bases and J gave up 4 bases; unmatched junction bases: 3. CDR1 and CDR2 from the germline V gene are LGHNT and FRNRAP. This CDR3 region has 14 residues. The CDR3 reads CASGGQGPTGELFF. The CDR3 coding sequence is TGTGCTAGTGGGGGACAGGGTCCCACCGGGGAGCTGTTTTTT.

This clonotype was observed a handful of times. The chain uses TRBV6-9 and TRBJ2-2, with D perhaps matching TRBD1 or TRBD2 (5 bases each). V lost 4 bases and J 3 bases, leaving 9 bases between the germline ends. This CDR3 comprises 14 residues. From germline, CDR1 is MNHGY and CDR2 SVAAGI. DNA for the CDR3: TGTGCCAGCAGTTGGGACCGCTACACCGGGGAGCTGTTTTTT. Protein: CASSWDRYTGELFF.